The T cell receptor beta chain described here comes from a study of cytomegalovirus exposure and HLA in healthy donors. V dropped 4 bases and J dropped 5; count of bases not matched to a gene: 5. Germline V gene sequence: CDR1 MGHRA, CDR2 YSYEKL. The CDR3 covers 16 residues. A remark on this clone: Its target is unknown.

The PCR was carried out with 60 Vbeta primers and 13 Jbeta primers. Clones were sequenced by immunoSEQ multiplex PCR, and TCRdb holds only the in-frame ones, with some missing. The sample records 250,000 to 350,000 clones, 70% to 90% being singletons. Healthy people donating bone marrow made up the donors. The study's findings and limits: It was 150 to 200 TCR beta chains that were listed as cytomegalovirus-associated. Compared with the approximately 680-donor mean, an Asian-associated ancestry cluster reportedly had fewer N-insertions, according to a later analysis. Reportedly, diagnosis of cytomegalovirus status by the classifier showed high specificity and sensitivity.

V and J are TRBV4-1 and TRBJ2-3; 14 positions match TRBD2. The specimen was PBMCs. This receptor was taken from a man in his forties or fifties in good health and CMV-seropositive. CDR3 sequence: CASSRLAGGPVDTQYF. CDR3 DNA sequence: TGCGCCAGCAGCCGACTAGCGGGAGGGCCCGTAGATACGCAGTATTTT.